This TCR beta chain was documented in a study of T cells in Graves' hyperthyroidism and ophthalmopathy. As for the study in general: It was at initial diagnosis, before any treatment, that peripheral blood was collected. Overall study results and limits: Through a model of 13 V-J features, ophthalmopathy was separated from stable hyperthyroidism.

Germline CDR1 DFQATT, CDR2 SNEGSKA (reference sequence). There are 17 residues in the CDR3. With V trimmed by 0 bases and J by 2 bases, 10 bases remained unmatched. There were TCR beta CDR3 regions amplified from RNA transcripts. A set of HTBI primers served as the primers for a first-round RT-PCR of the TCR CDR3. TCRdb re-analysed the multiplex PCR reads in MiXCR, keeping a single row per CDR3 protein. The data contain about 290,000 distinct CDR3 sequences, approximately 13% of them singletons. There are a few counts of this clonotype. Its antigen is as yet unknown. The chain uses TRBV20-1 and TRBJ2-1, with 7 bases fitting TRBD1. The material sequenced was blood. This TCR was recovered from a woman aged 40 to 50 with Graves' hyperthyroidism. CDR3 coding DNA: TGCAGTGCTAGAGATCCGTCGCAGGGGGATCCCTACAATGAGCAGTTCTTC. Translation: CSARDPSQGDPYNEQFF.